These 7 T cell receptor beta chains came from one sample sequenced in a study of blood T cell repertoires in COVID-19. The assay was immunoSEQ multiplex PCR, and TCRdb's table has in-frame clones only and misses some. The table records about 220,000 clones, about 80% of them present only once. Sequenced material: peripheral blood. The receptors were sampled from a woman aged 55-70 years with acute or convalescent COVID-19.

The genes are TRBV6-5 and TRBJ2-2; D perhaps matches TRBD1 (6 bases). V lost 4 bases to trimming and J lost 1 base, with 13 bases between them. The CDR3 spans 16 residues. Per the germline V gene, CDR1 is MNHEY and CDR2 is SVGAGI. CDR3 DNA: TGTGCCAGCAGTTCCCCGCTACAGGGGAACACCGGGGAGCTGTTTTTT. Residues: CASSSPLQGNTGELFF.

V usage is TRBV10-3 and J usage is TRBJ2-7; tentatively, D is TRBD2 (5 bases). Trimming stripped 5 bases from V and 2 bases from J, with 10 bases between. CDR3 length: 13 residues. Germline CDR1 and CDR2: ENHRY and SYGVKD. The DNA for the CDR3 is TGTGCCATCAGTCCCGGGGATCCCTACGAGCAGTACTTC. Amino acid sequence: CAISPGDPYEQYF.

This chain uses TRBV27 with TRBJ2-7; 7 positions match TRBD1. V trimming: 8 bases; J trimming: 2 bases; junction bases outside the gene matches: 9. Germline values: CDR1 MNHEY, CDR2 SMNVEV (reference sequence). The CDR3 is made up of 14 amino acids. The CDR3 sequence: CASGVQGSPYEQYF. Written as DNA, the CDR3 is TGTGCCAGCGGAGTACAGGGGTCTCCCTACGAGCAGTACTTC.

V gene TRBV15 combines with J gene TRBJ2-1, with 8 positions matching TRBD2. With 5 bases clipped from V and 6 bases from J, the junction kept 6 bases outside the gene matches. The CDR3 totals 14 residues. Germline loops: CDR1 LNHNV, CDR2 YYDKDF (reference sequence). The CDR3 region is CATSWTSIGNEQFF. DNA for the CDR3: TGTGCCACCAGCTGGACTAGCATTGGCAATGAGCAGTTCTTC.

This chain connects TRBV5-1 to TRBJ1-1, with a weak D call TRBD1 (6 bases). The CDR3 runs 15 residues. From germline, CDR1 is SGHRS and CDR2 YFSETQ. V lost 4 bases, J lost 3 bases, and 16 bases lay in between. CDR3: CASSPATRQDTEAFF. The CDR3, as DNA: TGCGCCAGCAGCCCTGCGACCCGACAGGACACTGAAGCTTTCTTT. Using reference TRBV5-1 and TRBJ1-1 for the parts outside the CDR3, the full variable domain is KAGVTQTPRYLIKTRGQQVTLSCSPISGHRSVSWYQQTPGQGLQFLFEYFSETQRNKGNFPGRFSGRQFSNSRSEMNVSTLELGDSALYLCASSPATRQDTEAFFGQGTRLTVV.

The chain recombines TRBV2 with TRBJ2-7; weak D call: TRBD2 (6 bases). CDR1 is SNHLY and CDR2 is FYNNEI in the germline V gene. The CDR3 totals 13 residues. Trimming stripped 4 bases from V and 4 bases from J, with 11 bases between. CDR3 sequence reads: CASSVGGLYEQYF. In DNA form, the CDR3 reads TGTGCCAGCAGTGTTGGGGGGTTATACGAGCAGTACTTC. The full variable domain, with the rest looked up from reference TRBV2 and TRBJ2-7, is EPEVTQTPSHQVTQMGQEVILRCVPISNHLYFYWYRQILGQKVEFLVSFYNNEISEKSEIFDDQFSVERPDGSNFTLKIRSTKLEDSAMYFCASSVGGLYEQYFGPGTRLTVT.

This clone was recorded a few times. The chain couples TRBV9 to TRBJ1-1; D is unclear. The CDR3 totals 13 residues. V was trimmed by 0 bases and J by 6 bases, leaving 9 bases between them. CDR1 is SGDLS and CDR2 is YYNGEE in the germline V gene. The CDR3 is CASSVAHRAEAFF. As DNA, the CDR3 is TGTGCCAGCAGCGTAGCTCACCGCGCTGAAGCTTTCTTT.